This T cell receptor (beta chain) was retrieved from a study of PD-1 blockade in classical Hodgkin lymphoma. Time point indicated: newly diagnosed, previously untreated cHL patient sample. The study purified CD4+ T cells from thawed PBMCs using magnetic negative selection. Untreated, newly diagnosed classical Hodgkin lymphoma PBMCs were comparators. Broader study findings: The drivers behind the repertoire differences, possibly disease activity or prior therapy, remain undefined. At baseline, newly diagnosed patients reportedly showed less TCR diversity than healthy donors.

A remark on this clone: What it binds is unknown.

There are 15 residues in the CDR3. The germline CDR1 and CDR2 sequences are SGHTS and YDEGEE. Trimming removed 0 bases at V and 5 bases at J, with 11 bases between. Sequencing was performed with immunoSEQ multiplex PCR; in TCRdb, only in-frame clones are kept and a portion is missing. The sample shows 15,000 or so clones, around 92% of them seen only once. The rearrangement uses TRBV5-8 and TRBJ1-4; D remains ambiguous. Sequenced sample: CD4+ T cells from blood. This sequence originates from a human donor with classical Hodgkin lymphoma. The DNA of the CDR3 is TGTGCCAGCAGCTTGGCCCTGGGTAGGAATGAAAAACTGTTTTTT. The encoded protein is CASSLALGRNEKLFF.